This entry features one TCR beta chain sequence. No antigen is known for it. It has no much larger one-base neighbor in the sample; base qualities were not kept. At one collaborating source in Seattle, patients were enrolled during active infection and were followed longitudinally through the course of disease. Each collaborating institution followed its own protocols to collect whole blood in K2EDTA tubes. For TCRbeta analysis, collaborator samples were shipped as frozen whole blood, as isolated PBMCs, or as DNA extracted from either sample type. The data derive from a study of blood T cell repertoires in COVID-19 (dated by TCRdb to 2018 to 2020). Concerning the study at large: The collaborator samples originated in the United States, Italy and Spain and spanned the acute and convalescent phases of COVID-19. The prospective study material was composed of cDNA or gDNA derived from T cells, B-cell-depleted T cells, or PBMCs. The dataset comprised deeply sampled blood TCRbeta repertoires from subjects exposed to, actively infected with, or recovered from COVID-19. A freely available public database, intended as a resource for researchers studying the immune response to SARS-CoV-2, is where the repertoires were released. Samples were obtained from the ongoing ImmuneRACE study (first 160 participants) and from 1,000 to 1,500 subjects provided by 6 global collaborators. The sample metadata nearly always contained a de-identified subject ID, COVID-19 status, age in years and sex. Where available, HLA class I and class II types were obtained from metadata supplied by the sample provider rather than from assay-based typing.

TCRbeta CDR3 regions were amplified from genomic DNA using the immunoSEQ Assay, a bias-controlled multiplex PCR. In the paper's pipeline: Within the assay, amplification of reference gene primers was used to estimate how many nucleated cells each sample contained. To quantify the absolute abundance of each unique TCRbeta CDR3 rearrangement, sequence reads were collapsed and filtered. For each sample, productive Simpson clonality was calculated as the square root of Simpson's diversity index over productive rearrangements. TCRdb carries this immuneACCESS record with in-frame sequences only. Its versions omit some clonotypes, under half of them owing to an unresolved V gene in the studies checked, with the rest unexplained. Clone size and the V and J calls come from that table; the DNA yielded D and trimming. For this sample there are 200,000 to 300,000 clones; approximately 86% appear just once. The ten largest clones take up approximately 5.3% of the sample.

Results and caveats for the whole study, not just this receptor: The quantity of clinical and demographic metadata differed by source and by participant and was supplied without curation.

The germline V gene (reference sequence) provides CDR1 MNHEY and CDR2 SMNVEV. The CDR3 runs 14 residues from the cysteine to the phenylalanine. Of the read, only the CDR3 DNA is kept; its 42 bases are in frame from base 1. The junction shows trimming of 2 bases on V and 2 bases on J, plus 9 bases between the germline ends. Sequencing was carried out using peripheral blood. This TCR was recovered from an older woman with COVID-19, enrolled during active disease. The receptor chain draws on TRBV27 and TRBJ2-5, with a weak D call of TRBD1 (6 bases match). Here is the DNA: TGTGCCAGCAGTTTACAGGGGCAGCAAGAGACCCAGTACTTC. This yields the protein CASSLQGQQETQYF.